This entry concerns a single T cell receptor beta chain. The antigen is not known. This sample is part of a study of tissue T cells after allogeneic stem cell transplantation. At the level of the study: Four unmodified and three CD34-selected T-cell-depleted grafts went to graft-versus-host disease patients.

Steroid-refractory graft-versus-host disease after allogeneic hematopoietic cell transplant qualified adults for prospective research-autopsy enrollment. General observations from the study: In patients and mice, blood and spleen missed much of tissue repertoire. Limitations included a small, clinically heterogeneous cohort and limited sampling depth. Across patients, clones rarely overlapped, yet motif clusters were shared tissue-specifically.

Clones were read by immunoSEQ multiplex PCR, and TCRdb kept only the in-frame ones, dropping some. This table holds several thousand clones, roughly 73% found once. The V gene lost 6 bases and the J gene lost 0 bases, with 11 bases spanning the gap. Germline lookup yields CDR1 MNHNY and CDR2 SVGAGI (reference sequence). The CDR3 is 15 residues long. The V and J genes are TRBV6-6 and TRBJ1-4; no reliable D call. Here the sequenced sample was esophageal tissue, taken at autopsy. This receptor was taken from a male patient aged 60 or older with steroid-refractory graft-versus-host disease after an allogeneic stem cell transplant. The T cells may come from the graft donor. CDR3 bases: TGTGCCAGCAGCTCCTACAGATCAACTAATGAAAAACTGTTTTTT. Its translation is CASSSYRSTNEKLFF.